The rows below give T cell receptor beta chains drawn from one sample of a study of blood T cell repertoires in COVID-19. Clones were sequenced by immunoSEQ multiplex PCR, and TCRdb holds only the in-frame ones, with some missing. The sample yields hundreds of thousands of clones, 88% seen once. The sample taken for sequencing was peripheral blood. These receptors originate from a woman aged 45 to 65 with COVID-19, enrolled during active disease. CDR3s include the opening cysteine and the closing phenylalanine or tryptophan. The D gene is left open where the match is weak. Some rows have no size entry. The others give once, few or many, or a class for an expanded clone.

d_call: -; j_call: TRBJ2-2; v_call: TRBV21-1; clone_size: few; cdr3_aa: CASSLPGLAGVRATGELFF; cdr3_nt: TGTGCCAGCAGCCTTCCGGGACTAGCGGGGGTACGAGCCACCGGGGAGCTGTTTTTT
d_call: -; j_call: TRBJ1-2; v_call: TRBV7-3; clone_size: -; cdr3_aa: CASSFGGYQGYYTF; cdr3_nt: TGTGCCAGCAGCTTTGGCGGCTATCAGGGGTACTACACCTTC
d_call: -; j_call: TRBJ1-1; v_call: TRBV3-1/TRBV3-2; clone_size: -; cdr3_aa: CASSRSRNLNTEAFF; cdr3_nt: TGTGCCAGCAGCCGATCGAGAAATCTGAACACTGAAGCTTTCTTT
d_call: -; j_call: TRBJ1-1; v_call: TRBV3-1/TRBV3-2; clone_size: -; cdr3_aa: CASSRRLEGQGEAFF; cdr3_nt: TGTGCCAGCAGCCGGCGCCTCGAGGGTCAGGGGGAAGCTTTCTTT
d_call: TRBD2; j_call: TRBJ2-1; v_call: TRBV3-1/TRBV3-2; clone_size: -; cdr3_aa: CASSQGPGGSYNEQFF; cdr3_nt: TGTGCCAGCAGCCAGGGCCCGGGGGGCTCCTACAATGAGCAGTTCTTC
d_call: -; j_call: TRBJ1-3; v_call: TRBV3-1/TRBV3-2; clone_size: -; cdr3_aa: CASSPTGTSGNTIYF; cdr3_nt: TGTGCCAGCAGCCCTACAGGAACCTCTGGAAACACCATATATTTT
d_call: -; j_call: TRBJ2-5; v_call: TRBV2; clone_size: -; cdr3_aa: CATRAFSETQYF; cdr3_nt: TGTGCCACCAGGGCCTTCTCGGAGACCCAGTACTTC
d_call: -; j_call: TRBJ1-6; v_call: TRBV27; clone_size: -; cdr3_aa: CASSLFGRAYNSPLHF; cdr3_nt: TGTGCCAGCAGTCTGTTTGGCAGGGCCTATAATTCACCCCTCCACTTT
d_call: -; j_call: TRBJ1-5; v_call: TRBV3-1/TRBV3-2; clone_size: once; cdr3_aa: CASSLDGGVGNQPQHF; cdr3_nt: TGTGCCAGCAGCCTCGACGGAGGAGTCGGGAATCAGCCCCAGCATTTT
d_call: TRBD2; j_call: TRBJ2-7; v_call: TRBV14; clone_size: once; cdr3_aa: CASSQGSGGMYEQYF; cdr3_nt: TGTGCCAGCAGCCAAGGCAGCGGGGGGATGTACGAGCAGTACTTC
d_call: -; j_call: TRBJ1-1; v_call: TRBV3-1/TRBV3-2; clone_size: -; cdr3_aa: CASSQDDLWNTEAFF; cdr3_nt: TGTGCCAGCAGCCAAGATGACTTGTGGAACACTGAAGCTTTCTTT
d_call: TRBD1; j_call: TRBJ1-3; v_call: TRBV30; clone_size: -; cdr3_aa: CAWSRTGSQDTIYF; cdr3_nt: TGTGCCTGGAGTCGGACAGGGAGTCAGGACACCATATATTTT
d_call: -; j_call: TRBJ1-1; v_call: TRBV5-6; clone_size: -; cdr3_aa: CASSFATGNTEAFF; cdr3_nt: TGTGCCAGCAGCTTCGCGACGGGGAACACTGAAGCTTTCTTT
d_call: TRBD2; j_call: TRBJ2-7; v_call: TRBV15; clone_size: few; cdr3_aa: CATSNSLAGAFNEQYF; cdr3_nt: TGTGCCACCAGCAACTCACTAGCGGGGGCTTTCAACGAGCAGTACTTC
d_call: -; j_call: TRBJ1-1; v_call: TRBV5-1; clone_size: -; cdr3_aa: CASRTAPNTEAFF; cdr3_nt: TGCGCCAGCCGGACAGCACCTAACACTGAAGCTTTCTTT
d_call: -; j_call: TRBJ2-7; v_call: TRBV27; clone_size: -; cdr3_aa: CASSSVGRVEQYF; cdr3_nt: TGTGCCAGCAGCTCCGTCGGCAGGGTCGAGCAGTACTTC
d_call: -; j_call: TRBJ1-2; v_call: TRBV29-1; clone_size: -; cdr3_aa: CSVDRGDLYGYTF; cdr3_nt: TGCAGCGTTGACAGGGGAGACCTCTATGGCTACACCTTC
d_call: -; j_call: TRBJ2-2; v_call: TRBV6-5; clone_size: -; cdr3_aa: CATFPTWGAGELFF; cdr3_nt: TGTGCCACCTTTCCCACGTGGGGGGCCGGGGAGCTGTTTTTT
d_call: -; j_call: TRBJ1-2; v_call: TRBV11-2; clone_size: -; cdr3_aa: CASSHGGGVYGYTF; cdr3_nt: TGTGCCAGCAGCCACGGGGGGGGCGTCTATGGCTACACCTTC
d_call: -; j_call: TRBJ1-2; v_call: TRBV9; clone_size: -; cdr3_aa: CASVPPGSPNYGYTF; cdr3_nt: TGTGCCAGCGTGCCCCCGGGTTCCCCCAACTATGGCTACACCTTC
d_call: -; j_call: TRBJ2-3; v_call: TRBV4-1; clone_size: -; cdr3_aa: CASSQPYAERGKQYF; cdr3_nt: TGCGCCAGCAGCCAACCGTACGCCGAGCGAGGGAAGCAGTATTTT
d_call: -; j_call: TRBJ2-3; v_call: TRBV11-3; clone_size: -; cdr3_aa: CASSLSRGGDTQYF; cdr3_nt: TGTGCCAGCAGCTTAAGTAGGGGGGGAGATACGCAGTATTTT
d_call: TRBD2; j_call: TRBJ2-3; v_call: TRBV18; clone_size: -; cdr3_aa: CASSPWTSGGATDTQYF; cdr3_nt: TGTGCCAGCTCACCTTGGACTAGCGGGGGGGCAACAGATACGCAGTATTTT
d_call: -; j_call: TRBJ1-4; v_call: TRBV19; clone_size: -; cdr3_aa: CASSISTGGEKLFF; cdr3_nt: TGTGCCAGTAGTATATCGACAGGCGGGGAAAAACTGTTTTTT
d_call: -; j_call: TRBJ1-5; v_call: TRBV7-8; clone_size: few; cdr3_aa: CASSFDDKTNQPQHF; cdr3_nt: TGTGCCAGCAGCTTTGACGACAAAACAAATCAGCCCCAGCATTTT
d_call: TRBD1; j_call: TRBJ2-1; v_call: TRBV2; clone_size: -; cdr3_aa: CASSLLGQGHVQFF; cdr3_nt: TGTGCCAGCAGCTTATTGGGACAGGGCCATGTGCAGTTCTTC
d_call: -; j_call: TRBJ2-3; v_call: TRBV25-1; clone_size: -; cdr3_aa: CASSEYGRTAADTQYF; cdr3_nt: TGTGCCAGCAGTGAATATGGCAGGACAGCAGCAGATACGCAGTATTTT
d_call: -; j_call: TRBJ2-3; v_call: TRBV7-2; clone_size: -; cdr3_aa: CASSFLRGADTQYF; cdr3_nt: TGTGCCAGCAGCTTCCTACGGGGAGCGGATACGCAGTATTTT
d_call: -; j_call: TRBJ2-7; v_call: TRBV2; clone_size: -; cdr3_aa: CASRGGRRYEQYF; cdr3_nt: TGTGCCAGCAGGGGAGGCAGACGCTACGAGCAGTACTTC
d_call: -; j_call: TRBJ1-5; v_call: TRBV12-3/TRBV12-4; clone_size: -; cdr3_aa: CASSLGGDQPQHF; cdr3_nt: TGTGCCAGCAGTTTAGGAGGAGATCAGCCCCAGCATTTT
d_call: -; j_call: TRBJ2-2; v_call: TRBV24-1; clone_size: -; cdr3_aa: CATSQTGFTGELFF; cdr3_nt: TGTGCCACCAGTCAAACAGGGTTCACCGGGGAGCTGTTTTTT
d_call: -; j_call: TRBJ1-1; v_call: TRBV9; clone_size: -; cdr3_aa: CASSVATGNTEAFF; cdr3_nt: TGTGCCAGCAGCGTAGCAACAGGGAACACTGAAGCTTTCTTT
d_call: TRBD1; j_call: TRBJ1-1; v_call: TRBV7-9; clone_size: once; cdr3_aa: CASSLGGQEAFF; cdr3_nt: TGTGCCAGCAGCTTAGGGGGACAGGAAGCTTTCTTT
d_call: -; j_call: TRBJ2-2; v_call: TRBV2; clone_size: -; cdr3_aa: CASGDWNTGELFF; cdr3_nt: TGTGCCAGCGGGGACTGGAACACCGGGGAGCTGTTTTTT
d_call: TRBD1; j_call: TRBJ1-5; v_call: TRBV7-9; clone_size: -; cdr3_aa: CASSVGTGQSNQPQHF; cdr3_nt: TGTGCCAGCAGCGTTGGGACAGGTCAAAGCAATCAGCCCCAGCATTTT
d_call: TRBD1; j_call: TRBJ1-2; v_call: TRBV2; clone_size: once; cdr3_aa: CASSPVTGQSNYGYTF; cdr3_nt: TGTGCCAGCAGTCCGGTGACAGGGCAGTCGAACTATGGCTACACCTTC
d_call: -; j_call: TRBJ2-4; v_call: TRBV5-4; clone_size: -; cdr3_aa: CASSFRGDIQYF; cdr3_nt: TGTGCCAGCAGCTTTCGCGGGGACATTCAGTACTTC
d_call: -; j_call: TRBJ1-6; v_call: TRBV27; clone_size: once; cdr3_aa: CASSLSGQVNSPLHF; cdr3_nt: TGTGCCAGCAGTTTATCGGGCCAGGTCAATTCACCCCTCCACTTT
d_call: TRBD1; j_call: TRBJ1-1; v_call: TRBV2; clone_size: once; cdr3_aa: CASSGGQGNTEAFF; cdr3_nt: TGTGCCAGCAGTGGGGGACAGGGTAACACTGAAGCTTTCTTT
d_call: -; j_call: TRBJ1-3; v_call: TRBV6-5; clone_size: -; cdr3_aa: CASSSIGTGRTEYF; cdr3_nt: TGTGCCAGCAGTTCAATTGGGACTGGAAGGACTGAATATTTT
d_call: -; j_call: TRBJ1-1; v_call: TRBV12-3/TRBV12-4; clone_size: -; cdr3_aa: CASSLSNVEAFF; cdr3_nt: TGTGCCAGCAGCCTATCAAATGTTGAAGCTTTCTTT
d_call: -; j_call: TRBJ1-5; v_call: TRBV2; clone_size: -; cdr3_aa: CASSFQIDSNQPQHF; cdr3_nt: TGTGCCAGCAGTTTCCAGATCGATAGCAATCAGCCCCAGCATTTT
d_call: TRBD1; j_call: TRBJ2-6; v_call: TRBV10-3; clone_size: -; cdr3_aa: CAISPDRATGANVLTF; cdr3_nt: TGTGCCATCAGTCCAGACAGGGCAACTGGGGCCAACGTCCTGACTTTC
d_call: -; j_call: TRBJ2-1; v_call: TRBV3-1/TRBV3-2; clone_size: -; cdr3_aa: CASSHSNEQFF; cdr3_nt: TGTGCCAGCAGCCATTCGAATGAGCAGTTCTTC
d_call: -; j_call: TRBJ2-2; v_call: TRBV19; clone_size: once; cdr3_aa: CASSTRAGELFF; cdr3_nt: TGTGCCAGTAGTACCAGGGCCGGGGAGCTGTTTTTT
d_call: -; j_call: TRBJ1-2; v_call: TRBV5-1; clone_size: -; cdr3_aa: CASSVDSTYGYTF; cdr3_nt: TGCGCCAGCAGTGTAGACAGCACTTATGGCTACACCTTC
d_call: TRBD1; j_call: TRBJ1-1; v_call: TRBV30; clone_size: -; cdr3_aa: CAYRDRVEAFF; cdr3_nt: TGTGCCTACCGGGACAGAGTAGAAGCTTTCTTT
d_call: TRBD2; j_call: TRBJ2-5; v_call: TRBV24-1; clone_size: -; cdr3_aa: CATSDTGLAGGHETQYF; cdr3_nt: TGTGCCACCAGTGATACGGGACTAGCGGGGGGGCATGAGACCCAGTACTTC
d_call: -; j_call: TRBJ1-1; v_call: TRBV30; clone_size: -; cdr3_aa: CAWSGLLPEAFF; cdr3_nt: TGTGCCTGGAGTGGACTGCTACCAGAAGCTTTCTTT
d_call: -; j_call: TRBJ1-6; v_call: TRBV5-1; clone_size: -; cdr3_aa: CASSVKRREAHSPLHF; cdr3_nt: TGCGCCAGCAGCGTGAAAAGGAGGGAGGCGCATTCACCCCTCCACTTT
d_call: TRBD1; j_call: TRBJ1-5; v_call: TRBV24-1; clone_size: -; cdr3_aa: CATSEGRGQDLSQPQHF; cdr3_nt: TGTGCCACCAGTGAGGGCAGGGGGCAGGATCTTAGTCAGCCCCAGCATTTT
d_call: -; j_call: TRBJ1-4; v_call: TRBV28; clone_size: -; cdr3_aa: CASREGIGEKLFF; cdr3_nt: TGTGCCAGCAGGGAGGGTATTGGTGAAAAACTGTTTTTT
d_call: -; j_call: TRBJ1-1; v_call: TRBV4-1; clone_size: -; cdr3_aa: CASSQVGGAEAFF; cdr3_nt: TGCGCCAGCAGCCAGGTAGGGGGGGCTGAAGCTTTCTTT
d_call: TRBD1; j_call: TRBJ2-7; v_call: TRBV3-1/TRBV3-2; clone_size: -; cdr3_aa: CASSQGGTGDYEQYF; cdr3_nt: TGTGCCAGCAGCCAAGGGGGGACAGGGGATTACGAGCAGTACTTC
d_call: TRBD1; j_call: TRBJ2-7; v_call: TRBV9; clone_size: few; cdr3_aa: CASSGGQTYEQYF; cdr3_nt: TGTGCCAGCAGCGGGGGACAGACCTACGAGCAGTACTTC